Here is one T cell receptor (beta chain) with its context. Its target is unknown. This entry comes from a study of cytomegalovirus exposure and HLA in healthy donors. This PCR relied on a set of 60 Vbeta primers and 13 Jbeta primers. Repertoires were generated with immunoSEQ multiplex PCR, while TCRdb's copy carries only in-frame clones and drops some. The repertoire holds 200,000 to 250,000 clones, with 85% as singletons. Overall study results and limits: Most observed TCR sequences were rare, whereas some public TCRs were detected in many donors. In an earlier analysis, in some 500 donors, most V segments appeared productive either ~87% or ~30% of the time.

This CDR3 is 15 amino acids long. The V gene lost 7 bases and the J gene lost 2 bases, with 16 bases spanning the gap. Germline V gene sequence: CDR1 MNHEY, CDR2 SMNVEV (reference sequence). The chain joins TRBV27 to TRBJ2-3, with D tentatively TRBD1 (6 bases). Sequences were obtained from PBMCs. The source of this sequence is a human donor in good health. The CDR3 DNA follows: TGTGCCAGCAAATCGAAGGACAGTATCACAGATACGCAGTATTTT. The encoded protein is CASKSKDSITDTQYF.